The source of this T cell receptor beta chain is a study of blood T cell repertoires in COVID-19. The overall study: Samples of COVID-19 (acute and convalescent) were obtained from the United States, Italy and Spain. Sources were T cells, B-cell-depleted T cells, or PBMCs; the material itself was cDNA or gDNA.

This clone appeared a single time. Trimming at V came to 1 base and at J to 8 bases, leaving 8 bases not matched to a gene. There are 15 residues in the CDR3. Germline V gives CDR1 GTSNPN, CDR2 SVGIG (reference sequence). Under the authors' procedure: Quantification of nucleated cells was approximated via reference gene primer amplification. Sequenced by immunoSEQ multiplex PCR; TCRdb stores in-frame clones only, minus some. V and J calls plus clone size are reproduced from that table; the DNA served to infer D and trimming. The sample has 150,000 to 160,000 clones, around 80% seen once; the top ten hold just over 9.5%.

The sequenced sample was peripheral blood. The TCR was taken from a woman aged 45-60 years with acute or convalescent COVID-19. This chain connects TRBV30 to TRBJ2-2; TRBD2 agrees at 9 bases. The CDR3: CAWSGNSGRSGELFF. CDR3 in DNA: TGTGCCTGGAGTGGGAATAGCGGGAGAAGTGGGGAGCTGTTTTTT.